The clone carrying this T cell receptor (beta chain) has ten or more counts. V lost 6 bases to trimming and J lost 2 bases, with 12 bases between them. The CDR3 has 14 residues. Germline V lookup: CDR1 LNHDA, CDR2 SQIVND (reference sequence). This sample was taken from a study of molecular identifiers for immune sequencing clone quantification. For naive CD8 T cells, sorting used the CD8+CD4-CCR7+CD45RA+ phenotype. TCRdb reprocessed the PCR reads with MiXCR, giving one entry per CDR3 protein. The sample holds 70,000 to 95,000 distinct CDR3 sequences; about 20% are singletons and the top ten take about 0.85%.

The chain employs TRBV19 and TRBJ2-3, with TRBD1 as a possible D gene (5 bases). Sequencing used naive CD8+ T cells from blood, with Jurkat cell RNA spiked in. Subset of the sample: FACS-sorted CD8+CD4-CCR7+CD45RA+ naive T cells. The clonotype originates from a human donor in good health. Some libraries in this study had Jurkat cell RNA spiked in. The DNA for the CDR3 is TGTGCCAGTAGACACGGACACGCCACAGATACGCAGTATTTT. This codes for CASRHGHATDTQYF.